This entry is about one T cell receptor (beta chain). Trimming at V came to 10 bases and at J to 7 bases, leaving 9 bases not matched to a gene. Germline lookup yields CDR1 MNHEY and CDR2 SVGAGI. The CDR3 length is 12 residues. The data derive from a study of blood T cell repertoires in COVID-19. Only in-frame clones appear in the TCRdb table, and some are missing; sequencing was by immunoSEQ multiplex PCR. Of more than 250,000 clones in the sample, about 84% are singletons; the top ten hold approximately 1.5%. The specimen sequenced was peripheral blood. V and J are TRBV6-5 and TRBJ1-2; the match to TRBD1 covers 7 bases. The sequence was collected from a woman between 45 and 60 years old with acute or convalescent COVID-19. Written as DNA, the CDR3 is TGTGCCACATCAAGGGGGCGGGCTGGCTACACCTTC. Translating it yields CATSRGRAGYTF.